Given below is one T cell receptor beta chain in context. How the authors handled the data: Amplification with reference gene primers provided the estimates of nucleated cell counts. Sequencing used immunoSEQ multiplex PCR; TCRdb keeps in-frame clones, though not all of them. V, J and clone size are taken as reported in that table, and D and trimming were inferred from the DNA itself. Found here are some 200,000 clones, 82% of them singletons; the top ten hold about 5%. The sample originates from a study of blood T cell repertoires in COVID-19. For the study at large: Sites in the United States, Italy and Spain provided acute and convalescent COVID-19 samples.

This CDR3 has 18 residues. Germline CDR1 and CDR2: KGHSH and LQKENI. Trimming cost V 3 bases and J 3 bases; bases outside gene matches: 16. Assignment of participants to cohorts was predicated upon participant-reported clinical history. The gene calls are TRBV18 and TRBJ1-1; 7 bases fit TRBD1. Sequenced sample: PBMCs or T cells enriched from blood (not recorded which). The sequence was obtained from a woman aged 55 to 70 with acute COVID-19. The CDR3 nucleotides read TGTGCCAGCTCACCCCAGGCGCCGGGGGTTACAGGGGACACTGAAGCTTTCTTT. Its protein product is CASSPQAPGVTGDTEAFF.